Sequencing of this TCR beta chain was carried out in a study of cytomegalovirus exposure and HLA in healthy donors. Looking at the study overall: The approximately 680 first-cohort repertoires and the 95 to 150 validation repertoires shared the same platform, a later analysis reported.

The donors were in the approximately 130-subject validation cohort, distinct from the 666-subject first cohort. The CDR3 has 14 residues. V dropped 2 bases and J dropped 3 bases, with 10 bases sitting between them. Per the germline V gene, CDR1 is MNHNS and CDR2 is SASEGT. Study outcomes and limitations: Investigators reported 164 TCR beta chains as tied to cytomegalovirus. The finding came from a later analysis; first-cohort TCR clusters tended to co-occur in the approximately 120 validation repertoires.

Assay used: immunoSEQ multiplex PCR; TCRdb lists only in-frame clones, some missing. The data hold 120,000 to 150,000 clones, with about 87% observed a single time. Comments on this clone: Its specificity is unknown.

This chain uses TRBV6-1 with TRBJ1-1, with D perhaps TRBD1 (5 bases). Sequenced material: PBMCs. The clonotype comes from a young man in good health and CMV-seropositive. The CDR3 loop is CASSEHRRYTEAFF. CDR3 DNA sequence: TGTGCCAGCAGTGAACACAGGCGATACACTGAAGCTTTCTTT.